This TCR beta chain emerged from a study of T cells after yellow fever vaccination. Whole-study results and caveats: Researchers cautioned that FACS-sorted repertoires could harbor abundant clonotypes contaminating from the bulk population.

This clonotype has a handful of counts. Its cognate antigen is unknown. Germline CDR1 and CDR2: LNHDA and SQIVND (reference sequence). This CDR3 is 15 amino acids long. The ends lost 4 bases at V and 3 bases at J; junction bases unmatched: 5. TCRdb re-called the 5' RACE reads with MiXCR, one entry per CDR3 protein. The table records a few hundred thousand distinct CDR3 sequences, 6% to 8% of them present only once. The chain employs TRBV19 and TRBJ2-7; TRBD2 agrees at 11 bases. This receptor was obtained from a man under 40 who received the YFV17D yellow fever vaccine. Here the sequenced sample was CD4+ T cells sorted from PBMCs, taken on the day of the yellow fever booster vaccination. CDR3 sequence: CASSNWTSGLYEQYF. CDR3 sequence (DNA): TGTGCCAGTAGTAACTGGACTAGCGGGCTCTACGAGCAGTACTTC. The full variable domain, its missing parts supplied by reference TRBV19 and TRBJ2-7, is DGGITQSPKYLFRKEGQNVTLSCEQNLNHDAMYWYRQDPGQGLRLIYYSQIVNDFQKGDIAEGYSVSREKKESFPLTVTSAQKNPTAFYLCASSNWTSGLYEQYFGPGTRLTVT.